These T cell receptor beta chains were read from a single sample in a study of shared clonotypes between healthy human individuals. TCRdb's copy holds only in-frame clones and misses some; the assay was immunoSEQ multiplex PCR. There are about 2.3 million clones in the sample; less than 95% occur only once, and around 0.35% lies in the top ten. Sample: naive CD4+ T cells from PBMCs. The receptors come from a man younger than 30 in good health. Some clones in this sample may be carry-over from other donors' samples. The CDR3 runs from the conserved cysteine through the conserved F or W. Each record gives: V gene, clone size, J gene, D gene, CDR3 DNA, CDR3 protein. D genes are given only for firm matches. Clone size is stated in some rows and not others, as once, few, many or a class when expanded.

v_gene: TRBV4-2; abundance: .; j_gene: TRBJ2-7; d_gene: TRBD1; CDR3nt: TGTGCCAGCAGCCGTGGGACAGGGGGATTGTACGAGCAGTACTTC; CDR3aa: CASSRGTGGLYEQYF
v_gene: TRBV15; abundance: .; j_gene: TRBJ2-1; d_gene: .; CDR3nt: TGTGCCACCAGCAGAGACACGGACAATGAGCAGTTCTTC; CDR3aa: CATSRDTDNEQFF
v_gene: TRBV27; abundance: .; j_gene: TRBJ1-5; d_gene: .; CDR3nt: TGTGCCAGCAGTACCCCAGGGATTCAGCCCCAGCATTTT; CDR3aa: CASSTPGIQPQHF
v_gene: TRBV5-8; abundance: .; j_gene: TRBJ2-2; d_gene: TRBD1; CDR3nt: TGTGCCAGCAGCTTGGACAGGGGGCGGACCGGGGAGCTGTTTTTT; CDR3aa: CASSLDRGRTGELFF
v_gene: TRBV6-5; abundance: .; j_gene: TRBJ1-1; d_gene: TRBD1; CDR3nt: TGTGCCAGCACCGACGCGGGCAGGGGGGCTTTCTTT; CDR3aa: CASTDAGRGAFF
v_gene: TRBV4-1; abundance: once; j_gene: TRBJ2-7; d_gene: .; CDR3nt: TGCGCCAGCAGCCGGAATTGGGGGAGTGGTGGCGAGCAGTACTTC; CDR3aa: CASSRNWGSGGEQYF
v_gene: TRBV5-4; abundance: .; j_gene: TRBJ2-3; d_gene: TRBD2; CDR3nt: TGTGCCAGCAGCTTGGTCGGGACGGTAGCGGGAGATACGCAGTATTTT; CDR3aa: CASSLVGTVAGDTQYF
v_gene: TRBV5-6; abundance: .; j_gene: TRBJ1-4; d_gene: .; CDR3nt: TGTGCCAGCAGCCCGCCCGGTGGGCGACTGTTTTTT; CDR3aa: CASSPPGGRLFF
v_gene: TRBV5-6; abundance: .; j_gene: TRBJ2-3; d_gene: TRBD2; CDR3nt: TGTGCCAGCACGCTAGCGGGCCTAACCACAGATACGCAGTATTTT; CDR3aa: CASTLAGLTTDTQYF
v_gene: TRBV30; abundance: .; j_gene: TRBJ2-1; d_gene: TRBD2; CDR3nt: TGTGCCTGGAGTGTGGGCGGGAGCTCCTACAATGAGCAGTTCTTC; CDR3aa: CAWSVGGSSYNEQFF
v_gene: TRBV9; abundance: .; j_gene: TRBJ2-3; d_gene: TRBD2; CDR3nt: TGTGCCAGTAGTACTAGCGGCCGCACAGATACGCAGTATTTT; CDR3aa: CASSTSGRTDTQYF
v_gene: TRBV5-1; abundance: .; j_gene: TRBJ1-1; d_gene: .; CDR3nt: TGCGCCAGCAGCTTGGAGGGGACACCGAACACTGAAGCTTTCTTT; CDR3aa: CASSLEGTPNTEAFF
v_gene: TRBV9; abundance: once; j_gene: TRBJ2-3; d_gene: TRBD2; CDR3nt: TGTGCCAGTGCCAGGACTAGCGGTAGCACAGATACGCAGTATTTT; CDR3aa: CASARTSGSTDTQYF
v_gene: TRBV5-6; abundance: .; j_gene: TRBJ2-5; d_gene: TRBD2; CDR3nt: TGTGCCAGCAGGGGGAGGAGCGGGAGAGGGGAGACCCAGTACTTC; CDR3aa: CASRGRSGRGETQYF
v_gene: TRBV5-1; abundance: once; j_gene: TRBJ2-7; d_gene: TRBD2; CDR3nt: TGCGCCAGCAGCCTGGGACTAGCGGAGCCCTCCTACGAGCAGTACTTC; CDR3aa: CASSLGLAEPSYEQYF
v_gene: TRBV28; abundance: .; j_gene: TRBJ2-5; d_gene: TRBD1; CDR3nt: TGTGCCAGCAGTTCCGGGACAGGCGTTCAAGAGACCCAGTACTTC; CDR3aa: CASSSGTGVQETQYF
v_gene: TRBV5-1; abundance: .; j_gene: TRBJ2-3; d_gene: .; CDR3nt: TGCGCCAGCAGCTTGGCTGCAAACACAGATACGCAGTATTTT; CDR3aa: CASSLAANTDTQYF
v_gene: TRBV11-3; abundance: few; j_gene: TRBJ1-1; d_gene: .; CDR3nt: TGTGCCAGCTCCAGGTCAGGGATGAACACTGAAGCTTTCTTT; CDR3aa: CASSRSGMNTEAFF
v_gene: TRBV4-2; abundance: .; j_gene: TRBJ2-7; d_gene: TRBD2; CDR3nt: TGTGCCAGCAGCCGCGCGGGAGGTACCTCGCACTACGAGCAGTACTTC; CDR3aa: CASSRAGGTSHYEQYF
v_gene: TRBV4-1; abundance: .; j_gene: TRBJ2-2; d_gene: .; CDR3nt: TGCGCCAGCAGCCTAATAGTCCCAGGGGCCGGGGAGCTGTTTTTT; CDR3aa: CASSLIVPGAGELFF
v_gene: TRBV5-4; abundance: .; j_gene: TRBJ1-1; d_gene: TRBD1; CDR3nt: TGTGCCAGCAGCTTAACCGGGACAGGGGTAACTGAAGCTTTCTTT; CDR3aa: CASSLTGTGVTEAFF
v_gene: TRBV2; abundance: .; j_gene: TRBJ2-3; d_gene: .; CDR3nt: TGTGCCAGCGGCTACGCAGATACGCAGTATTTT; CDR3aa: CASGYADTQYF
v_gene: TRBV5-1; abundance: once; j_gene: TRBJ1-1; d_gene: TRBD1; CDR3nt: TGCGCCAGCAGCCAAACGACAGGGGGCTTGAACACTGAAGCTTTCTTT; CDR3aa: CASSQTTGGLNTEAFF
v_gene: TRBV9; abundance: few; j_gene: TRBJ1-1; d_gene: TRBD1; CDR3nt: TGTGCCAGCAGCGGATATCCGACAGGGTCCACTGAAGCTTTCTTT; CDR3aa: CASSGYPTGSTEAFF
v_gene: TRBV2; abundance: .; j_gene: TRBJ2-1; d_gene: .; CDR3nt: TGTGCCAGCAGGTTAGCCCTCAATGAGCAGTTCTTC; CDR3aa: CASRLALNEQFF
v_gene: TRBV9; abundance: .; j_gene: TRBJ2-7; d_gene: TRBD1; CDR3nt: TGTGCCAGCAGCGAACAACCCGGGACAGCCTACGAGCAGTACTTC; CDR3aa: CASSEQPGTAYEQYF
v_gene: TRBV11-2; abundance: .; j_gene: TRBJ2-1; d_gene: TRBD2; CDR3nt: TGTGCCAGCAGCTTCATGGGCGGGAGAACCCTCCATGAGCAGTTCTTC; CDR3aa: CASSFMGGRTLHEQFF
v_gene: TRBV30; abundance: .; j_gene: TRBJ1-5; d_gene: TRBD1; CDR3nt: TGTGCCTGGGCGACAGGGGGCGGCGATCAGCCCCAGCATTTT; CDR3aa: CAWATGGGDQPQHF
v_gene: TRBV5-4; abundance: .; j_gene: TRBJ2-2; d_gene: .; CDR3nt: TGTGCCAGCAGCGGCCAGGCGGGAAACACCGGGGAGCTGTTTTTT; CDR3aa: CASSGQAGNTGELFF
v_gene: TRBV5-1; abundance: few; j_gene: TRBJ2-3; d_gene: .; CDR3nt: TGCGCCAGCAGCTTCGTTTGGATGGGTCGGATAGATACGCAGTATTTT; CDR3aa: CASSFVWMGRIDTQYF
v_gene: TRBV9; abundance: .; j_gene: TRBJ2-6; d_gene: TRBD2; CDR3nt: TGTGCCAGCAGCCCCGGGGGGAGGTTCGCTGGGGCCAACGTCCTGACTTTC; CDR3aa: CASSPGGRFAGANVLTF
v_gene: TRBV2; abundance: .; j_gene: TRBJ2-6; d_gene: .; CDR3nt: TGTGCCAGCCTCCGGCTACTGGGGTCCAACGTCCTGACTTTC; CDR3aa: CASLRLLGSNVLTF
v_gene: TRBV27; abundance: .; j_gene: TRBJ2-1; d_gene: .; CDR3nt: TGTGCCAGCAGTTTGGAGAGGGTATATGGGAATGAGCAGTTCTTC; CDR3aa: CASSLERVYGNEQFF
v_gene: TRBV27; abundance: .; j_gene: TRBJ2-1; d_gene: .; CDR3nt: TGTGCCAGCATCCCTTATAGCCAGGGGGGGAATGAGCAGTTCTTC; CDR3aa: CASIPYSQGGNEQFF
v_gene: TRBV7-9; abundance: .; j_gene: TRBJ2-5; d_gene: .; CDR3nt: TGTGCCAGCAGCTTTCGGGTTTTGGAACGGGAGACCCAGTACTTC; CDR3aa: CASSFRVLERETQYF
v_gene: TRBV5-1; abundance: once; j_gene: TRBJ2-2; d_gene: TRBD1; CDR3nt: TGCGCCAGCAGCTTGGGACCCGACAGGGGCGACACCGGGGAGCTGTTTTTT; CDR3aa: CASSLGPDRGDTGELFF
v_gene: TRBV6-1; abundance: .; j_gene: TRBJ2-1; d_gene: .; CDR3nt: TGTGCCAGCAGTGAAAGAGGACGGTACAATGAGCAGTTCTTC; CDR3aa: CASSERGRYNEQFF
v_gene: TRBV9; abundance: .; j_gene: TRBJ2-7; d_gene: .; CDR3nt: TGTGCCAGCAGCGTAGCGGTGGGGGGCTCCTACGAGCAGTACTTC; CDR3aa: CASSVAVGGSYEQYF
v_gene: TRBV27; abundance: .; j_gene: TRBJ2-4; d_gene: .; CDR3nt: TGTGCCAGCAGTTTAAGGGCCAAAAACATTCAGTACTTC; CDR3aa: CASSLRAKNIQYF
v_gene: TRBV19; abundance: .; j_gene: TRBJ1-5; d_gene: .; CDR3nt: TGTGCCAGTAGCCCAGACAGAAAACGGCCCCAGCATTTT; CDR3aa: CASSPDRKRPQHF
v_gene: TRBV5-1; abundance: .; j_gene: TRBJ1-2; d_gene: TRBD1; CDR3nt: TGCGCCAGCAGCTCTTCTCCGGGACAGGGGGCGAGTGGCTACACCTTC; CDR3aa: CASSSSPGQGASGYTF
v_gene: TRBV7-8; abundance: .; j_gene: TRBJ1-6; d_gene: TRBD1; CDR3nt: TGTGCCAGCAGCCGGACAGGGACCTATAATTCACCCCTCCACTTT; CDR3aa: CASSRTGTYNSPLHF
v_gene: TRBV11-2; abundance: .; j_gene: TRBJ2-2; d_gene: .; CDR3nt: TGTGCCAGCAGCCACCAGGGTGCCAACACCGGGGAGCTGTTTTTT; CDR3aa: CASSHQGANTGELFF
v_gene: TRBV19; abundance: .; j_gene: TRBJ1-5; d_gene: .; CDR3nt: TGTGCCAGTAGTATAGATCCGGCGCGGGGTCAGCCCCAGCATTTT; CDR3aa: CASSIDPARGQPQHF
v_gene: TRBV6-1; abundance: .; j_gene: TRBJ2-2; d_gene: TRBD2; CDR3nt: TGTGCCAGCCCCCGGACTAGCGGTTACACCGGGGAGCTGTTTTTT; CDR3aa: CASPRTSGYTGELFF
v_gene: TRBV28; abundance: .; j_gene: TRBJ2-1; d_gene: .; CDR3nt: TGTGCCAGCAGTCTCCGCGGGATAAGTTACAATGAGCAGTTCTTC; CDR3aa: CASSLRGISYNEQFF
v_gene: TRBV7-2; abundance: .; j_gene: TRBJ2-7; d_gene: .; CDR3nt: TGTGCCAGCAGCTTAGGGTCCTCGAGCTCCTACGAGCAGTACTTC; CDR3aa: CASSLGSSSSYEQYF
v_gene: TRBV5-4; abundance: .; j_gene: TRBJ2-1; d_gene: TRBD2; CDR3nt: TGTGCCAGCAGCCTACCGGGACTAGCGGAAAATGAGCAGTTCTTC; CDR3aa: CASSLPGLAENEQFF
v_gene: TRBV5-1; abundance: .; j_gene: TRBJ2-1; d_gene: .; CDR3nt: TGCGCCAGCAGCTTGGGGCGGGCCTACAATGAGCAGTTCTTC; CDR3aa: CASSLGRAYNEQFF
v_gene: TRBV19; abundance: .; j_gene: TRBJ1-2; d_gene: .; CDR3nt: TGTGCCACCAGACAGAGCTATGGCTACACCTTC; CDR3aa: CATRQSYGYTF
v_gene: TRBV28; abundance: .; j_gene: TRBJ1-3; d_gene: TRBD1; CDR3nt: TGTGCCAGCGGGGGGGGAGGGACAGACTCTGGAAACACCATATATTTT; CDR3aa: CASGGGGTDSGNTIYF
v_gene: TRBV11-2; abundance: .; j_gene: TRBJ2-1; d_gene: .; CDR3nt: TGTGCCAGCAGCTTAGATCTTCTAACACCTTACAATGAGCAGTTCTTC; CDR3aa: CASSLDLLTPYNEQFF
v_gene: TRBV7-3; abundance: .; j_gene: TRBJ2-5; d_gene: TRBD2; CDR3nt: TGTGCCAGCAGCCTACTAAGCGGGAGTCAAGAGACCCAGTACTTC; CDR3aa: CASSLLSGSQETQYF
v_gene: TRBV28; abundance: .; j_gene: TRBJ1-1; d_gene: .; CDR3nt: TGTGCCAGCACCCGCCGGAGGGGGGCTCCTGAAGCTTTCTTT; CDR3aa: CASTRRRGAPEAFF
v_gene: TRBV12-5; abundance: once; j_gene: TRBJ2-1; d_gene: .; CDR3nt: TGTGCTAGTGGTTTGGTAATCAATGAGCAGTTCTTC; CDR3aa: CASGLVINEQFF